This T cell receptor beta chain was identified during a study of metastatic and nonmetastatic thyroid tumors. On the study more broadly: Blood and tumor or nodule tissue repertoires from malignant and benign thyroid patients were compared.

Per the original methods: What underpinned the distant-metastasis classifier for papillary thyroid cancer was the set of CDR3 differences across clinicopathological groups. TCRdb reprocessed the PCR reads using MiXCR. None of the V and J calls come from the authors' own analysis; TCRdb made them. The repertoire includes some 18,000 clones, 22% of them detected once, and 10% sits in the top ten. Patients were all untreated before their thyroid surgery. The CDR3 runs 18 residues. Trimming cost V 7 bases and J 0 bases; bases outside gene matches: 7. CDR1 and CDR2 from the germline V gene are SGHAT and FQNNGV. This clone was picked up many times. Its antigen remains unknown. Notes on the study in general: Malignant tumors reportedly showed significantly higher TCR beta diversity than benign nodules in both blood and tumor.

This receptor was identified in a male donor with papillary thyroid cancer or a benign thyroid nodule (not recorded which). Some clones in this sample may be carry-over from other donors' samples. Source material: tumor tissue. The gene calls are TRBV11-2 and TRBJ2-6; 12 bases fit TRBD2. The CDR3 sequence: CASTMGLAGSSGANVLTF. DNA of the CDR3: TGTGCCAGCACCATGGGACTAGCGGGTTCCTCTGGGGCCAACGTCCTGACTTTC.